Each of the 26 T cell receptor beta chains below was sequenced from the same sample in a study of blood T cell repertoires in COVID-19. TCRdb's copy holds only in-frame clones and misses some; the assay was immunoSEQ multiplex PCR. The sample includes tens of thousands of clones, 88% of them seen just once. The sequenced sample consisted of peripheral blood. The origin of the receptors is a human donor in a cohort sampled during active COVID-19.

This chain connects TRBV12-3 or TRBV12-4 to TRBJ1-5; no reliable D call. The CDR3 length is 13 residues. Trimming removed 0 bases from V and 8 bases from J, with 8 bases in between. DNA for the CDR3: TGTGCCAGCAGTTTAGCTCCCCGGGAGCCCCAGCATTTT. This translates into CASSLAPREPQHF.

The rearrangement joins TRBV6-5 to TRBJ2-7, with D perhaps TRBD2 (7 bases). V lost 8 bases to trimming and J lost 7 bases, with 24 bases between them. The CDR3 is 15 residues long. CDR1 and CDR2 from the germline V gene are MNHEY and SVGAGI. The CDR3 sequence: CASVPRPGEGGEQYF. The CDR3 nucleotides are TGTGCCAGCGTGCCCAGACCGGGGGAGGGGGGGGAGCAGTACTTC.

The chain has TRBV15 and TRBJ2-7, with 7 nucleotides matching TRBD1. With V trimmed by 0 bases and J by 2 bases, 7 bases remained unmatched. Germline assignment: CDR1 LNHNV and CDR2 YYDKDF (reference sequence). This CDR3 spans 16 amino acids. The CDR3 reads CATSRDPGQHAYEQYF. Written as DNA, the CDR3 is TGTGCCACCAGCAGAGACCCGGGACAGCACGCCTACGAGCAGTACTTC.

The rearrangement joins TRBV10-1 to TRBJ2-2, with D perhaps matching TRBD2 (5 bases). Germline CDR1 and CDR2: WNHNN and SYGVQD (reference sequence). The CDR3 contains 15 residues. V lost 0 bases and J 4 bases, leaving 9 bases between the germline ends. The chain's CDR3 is CASSESGVVTGELFF. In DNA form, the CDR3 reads TGCGCCAGCAGTGAGTCGGGAGTGGTCACCGGGGAGCTGTTTTTT.

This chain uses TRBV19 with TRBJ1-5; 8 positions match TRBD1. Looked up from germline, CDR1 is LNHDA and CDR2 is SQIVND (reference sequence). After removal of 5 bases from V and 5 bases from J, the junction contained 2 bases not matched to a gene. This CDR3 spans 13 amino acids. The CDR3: CASSEDRDQPQHF. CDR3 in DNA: TGTGCCAGTAGTGAGGACAGGGATCAGCCCCAGCATTTT.

The DNA for the CDR3 is TGTGCCAGCTCACTCTCAAGGGAACAGGGTAACGAGCAGTACTTC. Amino acid sequence: CASSLSREQGNEQYF. The rearrangement joins TRBV18 to TRBJ2-7; D is perhaps TRBD1 (6 bases). Germline V CDR1 and CDR2: KGHSH, LQKENI. V lost 4 bases and J 5 bases, leaving 18 bases between the germline ends. The CDR3 totals 15 residues.

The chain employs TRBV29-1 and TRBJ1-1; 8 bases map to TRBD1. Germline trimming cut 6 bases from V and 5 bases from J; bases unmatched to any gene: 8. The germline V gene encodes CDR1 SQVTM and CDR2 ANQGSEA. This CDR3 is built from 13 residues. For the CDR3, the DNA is TGCAGCGTCCGGACAGGGTCAGGGACTGAAGCTTTCTTT. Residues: CSVRTGSGTEAFF.

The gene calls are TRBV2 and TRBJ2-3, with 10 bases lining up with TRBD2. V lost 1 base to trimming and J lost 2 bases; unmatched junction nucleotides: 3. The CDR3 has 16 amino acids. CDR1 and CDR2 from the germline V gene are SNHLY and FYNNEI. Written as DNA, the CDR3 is TGTGCCAGCAGTGAAGGGACTAGCGGAATCACAGATACGCAGTATTTT. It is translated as CASSEGTSGITDTQYF.

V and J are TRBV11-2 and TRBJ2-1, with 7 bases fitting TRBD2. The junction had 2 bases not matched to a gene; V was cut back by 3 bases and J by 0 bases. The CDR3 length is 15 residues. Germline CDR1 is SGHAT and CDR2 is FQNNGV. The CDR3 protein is CASSFGGSSYNEQFF. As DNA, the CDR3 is TGTGCCAGCAGCTTTGGCGGGAGCTCCTACAATGAGCAGTTCTTC.

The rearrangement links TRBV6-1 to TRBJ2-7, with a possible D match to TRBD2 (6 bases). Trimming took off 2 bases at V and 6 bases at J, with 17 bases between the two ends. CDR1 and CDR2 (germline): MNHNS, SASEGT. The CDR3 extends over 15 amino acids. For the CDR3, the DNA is TGTGCCAGCAGTGAACGGGGACTCGTAAACTCCGAGCAGTACTTC. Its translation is CASSERGLVNSEQYF.

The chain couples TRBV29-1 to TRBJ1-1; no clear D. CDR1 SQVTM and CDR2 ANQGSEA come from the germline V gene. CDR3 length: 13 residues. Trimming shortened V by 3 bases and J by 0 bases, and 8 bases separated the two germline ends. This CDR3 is CSVEAGMNTEAFF. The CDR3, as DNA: TGCAGCGTTGAGGCAGGCATGAACACTGAAGCTTTCTTT.

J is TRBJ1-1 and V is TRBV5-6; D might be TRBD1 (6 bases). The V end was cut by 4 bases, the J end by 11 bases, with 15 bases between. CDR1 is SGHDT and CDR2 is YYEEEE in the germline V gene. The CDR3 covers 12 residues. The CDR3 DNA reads TGTGCCAGCAGCCTTCCGCAGGGGCTTGCTTTCTTT. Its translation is CASSLPQGLAFF. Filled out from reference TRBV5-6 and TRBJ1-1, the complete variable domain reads DAGVTQSPTHLIKTRGQQVTLRCSPKSGHDTVSWYQQALGQGPQFIFQYYEEEERQRGNFPDRFSGHQFPNYSSELNVNALLLGDSALYLCASSLPQGLAFFGQGTRLTVV.

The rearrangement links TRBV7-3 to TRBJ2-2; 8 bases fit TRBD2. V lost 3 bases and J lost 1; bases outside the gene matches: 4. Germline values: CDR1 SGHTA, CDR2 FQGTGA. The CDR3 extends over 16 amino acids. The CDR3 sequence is CASSFQSGGNTGELFF. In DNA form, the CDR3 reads TGTGCCAGCAGCTTTCAAAGCGGGGGGAACACCGGGGAGCTGTTTTTT. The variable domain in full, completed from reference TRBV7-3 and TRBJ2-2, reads GAGVSQTPSNKVTEKGKYVELRCDPISGHTALYWYRQSLGQGPEFLIYFQGTGAADDSGLPNDRFFAVRPEGSVSTLKIQRTERGDSAVYLCASSFQSGGNTGELFFGEGSRLTVL.

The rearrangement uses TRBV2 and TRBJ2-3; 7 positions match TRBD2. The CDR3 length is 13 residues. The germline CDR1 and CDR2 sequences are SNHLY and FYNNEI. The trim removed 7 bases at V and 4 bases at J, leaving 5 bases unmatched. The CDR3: CASNAGLADTQYF. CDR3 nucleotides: TGTGCCAGCAACGCAGGACTAGCAGATACGCAGTATTTT.

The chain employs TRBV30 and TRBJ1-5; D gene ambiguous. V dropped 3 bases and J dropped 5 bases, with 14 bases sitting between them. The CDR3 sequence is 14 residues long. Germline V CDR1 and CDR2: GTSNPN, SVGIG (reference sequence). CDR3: CAWREGGNYQPQHF. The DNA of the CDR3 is TGTGCCTGGAGGGAGGGCGGCAATTATCAGCCCCAGCATTTT.

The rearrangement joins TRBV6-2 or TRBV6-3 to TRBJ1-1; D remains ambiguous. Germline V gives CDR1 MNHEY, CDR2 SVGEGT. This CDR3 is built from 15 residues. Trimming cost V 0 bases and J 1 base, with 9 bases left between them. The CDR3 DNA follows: TGTGCCAGCAGTTACTCCCGGGAGTCGAACACTGAAGCTTTCTTT. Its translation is CASSYSRESNTEAFF.

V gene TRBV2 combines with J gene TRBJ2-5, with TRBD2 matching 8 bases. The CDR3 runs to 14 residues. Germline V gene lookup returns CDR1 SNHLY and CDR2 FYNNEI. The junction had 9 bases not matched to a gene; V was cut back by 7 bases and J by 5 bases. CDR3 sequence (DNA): TGTGCCAGCAAAAGGGGTAGCGGGGTTGAGACCCAGTACTTC. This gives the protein CASKRGSGVETQYF. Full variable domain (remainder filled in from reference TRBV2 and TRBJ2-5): EPEVTQTPSHQVTQMGQEVILRCVPISNHLYFYWYRQILGQKVEFLVSFYNNEISEKSEIFDDQFSVERPDGSNFTLKIRSTKLEDSAMYFCASKRGSGVETQYFGPGTRLLVL.

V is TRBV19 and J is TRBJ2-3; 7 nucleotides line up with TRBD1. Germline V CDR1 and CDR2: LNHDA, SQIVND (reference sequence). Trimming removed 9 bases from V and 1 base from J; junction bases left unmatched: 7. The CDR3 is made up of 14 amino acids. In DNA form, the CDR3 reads TGTGCCAGGGACGACAGGGACGGCACAGATACGCAGTATTTT. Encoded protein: CARDDRDGTDTQYF. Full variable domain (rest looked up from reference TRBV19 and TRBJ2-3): DGGITQSPKYLFRKEGQNVTLSCEQNLNHDAMYWYRQDPGQGLRLIYYSQIVNDFQKGDIAEGYSVSREKKESFPLTVTSAQKNPTAFYLCARDDRDGTDTQYFGPGTRLTVL.

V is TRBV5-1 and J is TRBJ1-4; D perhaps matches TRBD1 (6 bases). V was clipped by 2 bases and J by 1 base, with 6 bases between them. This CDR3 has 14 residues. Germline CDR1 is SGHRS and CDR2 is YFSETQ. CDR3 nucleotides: TGCGCCAGCAGCTTACAGGGAACTAATGAAAAACTGTTTTTT. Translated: CASSLQGTNEKLFF.

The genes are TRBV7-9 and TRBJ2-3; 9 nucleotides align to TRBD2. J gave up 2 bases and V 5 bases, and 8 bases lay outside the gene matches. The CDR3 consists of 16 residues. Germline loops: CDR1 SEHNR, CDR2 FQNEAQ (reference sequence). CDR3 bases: TGTGCCAGCAGCCAACAAAGCGGGGGGTACACAGATACGCAGTATTTT. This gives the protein CASSQQSGGYTDTQYF.

The CDR3 bases are TGTGCCAGCCGAGACAGCACCTCCCTAAATGAAAAACTGTTTTTT. Translated: CASRDSTSLNEKLFF. The chain couples TRBV18 to TRBJ1-4; the D gene is possibly TRBD1 (5 bases). Germline V gene lookup returns CDR1 KGHSH and CDR2 LQKENI. V lost 8 bases to trimming and J lost 5 bases, with 18 bases between them. The CDR3 runs to 15 residues.

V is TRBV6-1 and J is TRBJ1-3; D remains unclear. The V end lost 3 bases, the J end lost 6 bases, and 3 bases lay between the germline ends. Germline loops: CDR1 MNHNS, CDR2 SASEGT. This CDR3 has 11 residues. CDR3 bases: TGTGCCAGCAGTGACCAAAACACCATATATTTT. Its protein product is CASSDQNTIYF.

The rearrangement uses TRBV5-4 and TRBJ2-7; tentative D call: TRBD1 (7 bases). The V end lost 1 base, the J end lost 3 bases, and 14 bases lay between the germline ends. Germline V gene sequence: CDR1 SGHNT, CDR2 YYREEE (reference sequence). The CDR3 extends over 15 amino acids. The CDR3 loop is CASSLSGGSHYEQYF. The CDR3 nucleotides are TGTGCCAGCAGCTTGTCAGGGGGGTCACACTACGAGCAGTACTTC.

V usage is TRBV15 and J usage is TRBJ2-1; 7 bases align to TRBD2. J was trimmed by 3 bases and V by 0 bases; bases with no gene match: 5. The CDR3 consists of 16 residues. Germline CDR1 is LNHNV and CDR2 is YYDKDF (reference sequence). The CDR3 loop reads CATSRDYGTNYNEQFF. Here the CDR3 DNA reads TGTGCCACCAGCAGAGATTACGGGACTAACTACAATGAGCAGTTCTTC.

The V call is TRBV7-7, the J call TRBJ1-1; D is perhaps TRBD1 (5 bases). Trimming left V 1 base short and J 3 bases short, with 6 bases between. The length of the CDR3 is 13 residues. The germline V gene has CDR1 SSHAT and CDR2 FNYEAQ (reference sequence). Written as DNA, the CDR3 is TGTGCCAGCAGCTTAGAACAGGACACTGAAGCTTTCTTT. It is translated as CASSLEQDTEAFF.

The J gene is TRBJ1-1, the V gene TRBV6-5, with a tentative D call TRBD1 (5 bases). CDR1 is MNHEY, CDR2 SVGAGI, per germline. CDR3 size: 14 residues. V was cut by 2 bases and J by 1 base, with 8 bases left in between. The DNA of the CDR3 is TGTGCCAGCAGTTACCTACAGGAGAACACTGAAGCTTTCTTT. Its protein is CASSYLQENTEAFF.